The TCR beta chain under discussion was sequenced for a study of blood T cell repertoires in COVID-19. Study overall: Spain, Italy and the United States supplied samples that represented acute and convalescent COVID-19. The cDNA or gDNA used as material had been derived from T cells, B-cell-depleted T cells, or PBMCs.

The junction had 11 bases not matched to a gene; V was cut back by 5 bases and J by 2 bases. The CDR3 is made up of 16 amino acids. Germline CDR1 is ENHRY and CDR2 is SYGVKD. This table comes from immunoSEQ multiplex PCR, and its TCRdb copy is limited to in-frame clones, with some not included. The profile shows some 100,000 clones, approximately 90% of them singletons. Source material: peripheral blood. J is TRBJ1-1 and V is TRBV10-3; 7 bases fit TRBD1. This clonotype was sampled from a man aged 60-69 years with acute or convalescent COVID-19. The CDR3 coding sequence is TGTGCCATCAGTCAGGGCGCCAACAGGGGCAACACTGAAGCTTTCTTT. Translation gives CAISQGANRGNTEAFF.